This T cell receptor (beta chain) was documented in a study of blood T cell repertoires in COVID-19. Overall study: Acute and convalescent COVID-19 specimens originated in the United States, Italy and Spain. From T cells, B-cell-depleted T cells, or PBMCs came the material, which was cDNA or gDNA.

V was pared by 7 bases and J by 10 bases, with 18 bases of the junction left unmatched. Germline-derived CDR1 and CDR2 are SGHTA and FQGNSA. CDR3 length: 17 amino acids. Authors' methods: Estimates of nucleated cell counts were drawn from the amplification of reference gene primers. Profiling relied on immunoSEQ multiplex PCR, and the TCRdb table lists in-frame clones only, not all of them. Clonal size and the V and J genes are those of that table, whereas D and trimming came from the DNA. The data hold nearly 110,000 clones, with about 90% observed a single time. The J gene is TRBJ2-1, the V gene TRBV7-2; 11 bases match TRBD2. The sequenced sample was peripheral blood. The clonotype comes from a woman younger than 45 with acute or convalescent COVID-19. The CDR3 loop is CASTLRHSGGAAKEQFF. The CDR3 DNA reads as TGTGCCAGCACCTTGCGCCATAGCGGGGGGGCTGCAAAGGAGCAGTTCTTC.